The rows below give T cell receptor beta chains drawn from one sample of a study of control samples from healthy donors and cancer patients. Using immunoSEQ multiplex PCR, the repertoire was profiled, and TCRdb retains in-frame clones only, with some absent. In the table there are some 140,000 clones, roughly nine tenths of which are singletons. The source material was blood. All receptors come from a woman in her twenties or thirties in good health. Both conserved end residues are part of each CDR3. A D gene is named only where the DNA matches it firmly. Clone sizes are given selectively: once, few, many, or a class where the clone is expanded.

>TRBV5-1|.|.|TRBJ1-6
TGCGCCAGCAGCTTGGGAAATTCACCCCTCCACTTT
CASSLGNSPLHF
>TRBV27|.|TRBD1|TRBJ1-3
TGTGCCAGCAGTTCCACAGGGGGATCTGGAAACACCATATATTTT
CASSSTGGSGNTIYF
>TRBV5-1|once|.|TRBJ1-5
TGCGCCAGCAGCGAGGACGGGACATCATGGGCTCAGCCCCAGCATTTT
CASSEDGTSWAQPQHF
>TRBV7-9|.|TRBD1|TRBJ2-7
TGTGCCAGCAGCGCCGGACAGGGGGCTTACGAGCAGTACTTC
CASSAGQGAYEQYF
>TRBV5-4|.|TRBD2|TRBJ2-1
TGTGCCAGCAGCTTGAGGCTAGCGGGTAGTGGGGATGAGCAGTTCTTC
CASSLRLAGSGDEQFF
>TRBV6-5|.|.|TRBJ2-7
TGTGCCAGCAGTTACTTTGGACAGATCCCCTACGAGCAGTACTTC
CASSYFGQIPYEQYF
>TRBV12-3/TRBV12-4|.|.|TRBJ1-1
TGTGCCATGACGAGGGGCTTAAACACTGAAGCTTTCTTT
CAMTRGLNTEAFF
>TRBV7-8|.|.|TRBJ1-1
TGTGCCAGCAGCGTGCGGGAGGTGAACACTGAAGCTTTCTTT
CASSVREVNTEAFF
>TRBV1|.|.|TRBJ2-5
TGCACCAGCAGACCCGGGACTAGCGGGAGGGGTGAGACCCAGTACTTC
CTSRPGTSGRGETQYF
>TRBV19|.|TRBD2|TRBJ2-3
TGTGCCAGTAGTTTCCGCGGACTAGCGGGAACAGATACGCAGTATTTT
CASSFRGLAGTDTQYF
>TRBV5-1|.|.|TRBJ1-4
TGCGCCAGCAGCTTGTCGGACCCAACCGGTGAAAAACTGTTTTTT
CASSLSDPTGEKLFF
>TRBV10-2|.|.|TRBJ2-7
TGCGCCAGCAGTGAGTCGTCGTCTTTCTACGAGCAGTACTTC
CASSESSSFYEQYF
>TRBV28|.|TRBD1|TRBJ1-1
TGTGCCAGCAGTTTTCCCCTCTCGGACAGGGAAAACACTGAAGCTTTCTTT
CASSFPLSDRENTEAFF
>TRBV7-2|.|TRBD2|TRBJ2-3
TGTGCCAGCAGCTTAGCGGGAGGGATCACAGATACGCAGTATTTT
CASSLAGGITDTQYF
>TRBV21-1|.|.|TRBJ1-5
TGTGCCAGCAGCAAAGGGGGGACAGATAATCAGCCCCAGCATTTT
CASSKGGTDNQPQHF
>TRBV10-3|.|.|TRBJ1-6
TGTGCCACGGGCCTGCCCCTCCACTTT
CATGLPLHF
>TRBV5-5|.|.|TRBJ2-1
TGTGCCAGCAGTCATCCGGGACTCCACAATGAGCAGTTCTTC
CASSHPGLHNEQFF
>TRBV4-1|.|.|TRBJ2-5
TGCGCCAGCAGCCAAGATCCGACGGGACAAGAGACCCAGTACTTC
CASSQDPTGQETQYF
>TRBV7-2|.|.|TRBJ1-1
TGTGCCAGCAGCTTAGGATGGGGGGGCACTGAAGCTTTCTTT
CASSLGWGGTEAFF
>TRBV18|.|.|TRBJ2-3
TGTGCCAGCTCGACTGGGACCAGCACAGATACGCAGTATTTT
CASSTGTSTDTQYF
>TRBV6-5|few|TRBD2|TRBJ2-7
TGTGCCAGCAGTTACGGCGGGAGTAAACGCGAGCAGTACTTC
CASSYGGSKREQYF
>TRBV9|.|TRBD1|TRBJ2-3
TGTGCCAGCAGTACACAGGGGGCCGGCACAGATACGCAGTATTTT
CASSTQGAGTDTQYF
>TRBV28|.|.|TRBJ1-2
TGTGCCAGCAGTTTATCCGGCTATGGCTACACCTTC
CASSLSGYGYTF
>TRBV30|.|.|TRBJ1-1
TGTGCCTGGATACCCCGGACGGTGAACACTGAAGCTTTCTTT
CAWIPRTVNTEAFF
>TRBV3-1/TRBV3-2|few|.|TRBJ1-2
TGTGCCAGCAGCCGGTCCTATGGCTACACCTTC
CASSRSYGYTF
>TRBV7-2|.|TRBD2|TRBJ2-2
TGTGCCAGCAGCCGCAACGGGGGGGCCGGAACCGGGGAGCTGTTTTTT
CASSRNGGAGTGELFF
>TRBV5-5|.|TRBD1|TRBJ1-3
TGTGCCAGCAGCCTACAGGGGGCTGGTGGAAACACCATATATTTT
CASSLQGAGGNTIYF
>TRBV3-1/TRBV3-2|.|.|TRBJ1-3
TGTGCCAGCAGCCATCTGGGGGGTGGAAACACCATATATTTT
CASSHLGGGNTIYF
>TRBV6-1|.|.|TRBJ1-5
TGTGCCAGCAGTGAAGCTAGAAATCAGCCCCAGCATTTT
CASSEARNQPQHF
>TRBV19|.|.|TRBJ1-5
TGTGCCAGTACCGGGGGGGGCAGCAATCAGCCCCAGCATTTT
CASTGGGSNQPQHF
>TRBV28|.|TRBD1|TRBJ1-1
TGTGCCAGCAGAGAACACCGACAGGGACGAACTGAAGCTTTCTTT
CASREHRQGRTEAFF
>TRBV10-1|.|.|TRBJ2-5
TGCGCCAGCAGTGATACCGGGTCGGGGACCCAGTACTTC
CASSDTGSGTQYF
>TRBV5-1|.|.|TRBJ1-1
TGCGCCAGCAGCTTGAGTGACGGGAACACTGAAGCTTTCTTT
CASSLSDGNTEAFF
>TRBV30|.|.|TRBJ1-1
TGTGCCTGGAGTAACCTAGTCACTGAAGCTTTCTTT
CAWSNLVTEAFF
>TRBV10-1|.|TRBD2|TRBJ2-7
TGCGCCAGCAGGAGCAATAGCGGGAGGGCCTACGAGCAGTACTTC
CASRSNSGRAYEQYF
>TRBV12-3/TRBV12-4|.|.|TRBJ1-5
TGTGCCAGCAGGTTAGGAGAACAGCCCCAGCATTTT
CASRLGEQPQHF
>TRBV6-5|.|.|TRBJ1-1
TGTGCCAGCACCCGAGGCGTAATCACTGAAGCTTTCTTT
CASTRGVITEAFF
>TRBV4-2|few|.|TRBJ1-2
TGTGCCAGCAGCCAAGTGGTATCAGGGAACTATGGCTACACCTTC
CASSQVVSGNYGYTF
>TRBV6-5|.|TRBD1|TRBJ1-5
TGTGCCAGCCTTACCACAGGGGGCCAGGGGCCCCAGCATTTT
CASLTTGGQGPQHF
>TRBV5-1|.|TRBD1|TRBJ1-1
TGCGCCAGCAGCCTGCAGGGACCGACAGGGTATACTGAAGCTTTCTTT
CASSLQGPTGYTEAFF
>TRBV7-9|.|.|TRBJ1-1
TGTGCCAGCAGCTCGGAAGGGGACACTGAAGCTTTCTTT
CASSSEGDTEAFF
>TRBV19|.|.|TRBJ2-2
TGTGCCAGTAGTATCGTCCGAGGGAGCCTCAACACCGGGGAGCTGTTTTTT
CASSIVRGSLNTGELFF
>TRBV3-1/TRBV3-2|.|TRBD1|TRBJ1-5
TGTGCCAGCAGCCAGGGGACAGGATATAGCAATCAGCCCCAGCATTTT
CASSQGTGYSNQPQHF
>TRBV20-1|once|TRBD2|TRBJ2-1
TGCAGTGCTAGTAACCTAGCGGGAAGTTCCTACAATGAGCAGTTCTTC
CSASNLAGSSYNEQFF
>TRBV6-6|.|.|TRBJ2-7
TGTGCCAGCAGTGACCCAGACTACGAGCAGTACTTC
CASSDPDYEQYF
>TRBV14|.|.|TRBJ2-7
TGTGCCAGCAGCCAAGATGTTCGGGCTTTGGAGCAGTACTTC
CASSQDVRALEQYF
>TRBV27|.|TRBD2|TRBJ2-3
TGTGCCAGCAGTACCGGACTAGCGGGGCGAGATACGCAGTATTTT
CASSTGLAGRDTQYF
>TRBV9|.|TRBD1|TRBJ2-1
TGTGCCAGCAGCGTTTATCCGGACAGGGAACTTTACAATGAGCAGTTCTTC
CASSVYPDRELYNEQFF
>TRBV5-6|.|.|TRBJ1-2
TGTGCCAGCAGCCGACGCGTCACAGGGCCGACCTCTAACTATGGCTACACCTTC
CASSRRVTGPTSNYGYTF
>TRBV4-2|.|TRBD2|TRBJ2-5
TGTGCCAGCAGCCAAGATCCGGGGACTAGCGATGAAGAGACCCAGTACTTC
CASSQDPGTSDEETQYF
>TRBV19|.|TRBD1|TRBJ1-6
TGTGCCAGTAGCCCCGGGACAGGGCGGGCGAATTCACCCCTCCACTTT
CASSPGTGRANSPLHF
>TRBV5-1|.|.|TRBJ2-7
TGCGCCAGCGGAAGACGGGTAAGCTCCTACGAGCAGTACTTC
CASGRRVSSYEQYF
>TRBV14|.|.|TRBJ2-2
TGTGCCAGCAGCCAAGAAATGAGCGCCACCGGGGAGCTGTTTTTT
CASSQEMSATGELFF
>TRBV5-6|.|.|TRBJ1-1
TGTGCCAGCAGGATGGTAGAGGGGATGAACACTGAAGCTTTCTTT
CASRMVEGMNTEAFF
>TRBV20-1|.|.|TRBJ1-2
TGCAGTGCTAGTAGCCCCGTGGGGGTTGGCTACACCTTC
CSASSPVGVGYTF